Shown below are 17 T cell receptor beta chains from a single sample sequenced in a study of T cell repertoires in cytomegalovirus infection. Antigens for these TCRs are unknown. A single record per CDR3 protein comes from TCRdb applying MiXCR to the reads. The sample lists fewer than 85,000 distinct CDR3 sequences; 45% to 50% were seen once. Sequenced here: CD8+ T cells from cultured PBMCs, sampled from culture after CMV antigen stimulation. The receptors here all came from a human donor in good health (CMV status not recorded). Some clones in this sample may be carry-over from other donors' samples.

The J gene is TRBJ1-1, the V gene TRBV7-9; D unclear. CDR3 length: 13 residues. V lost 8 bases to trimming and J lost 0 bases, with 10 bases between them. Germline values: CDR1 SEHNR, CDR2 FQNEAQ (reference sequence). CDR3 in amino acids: CASRDGLNTEAFF. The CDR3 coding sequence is TGTGCCAGCCGTGACGGCCTGAACACTGAAGCTTTCTTT.

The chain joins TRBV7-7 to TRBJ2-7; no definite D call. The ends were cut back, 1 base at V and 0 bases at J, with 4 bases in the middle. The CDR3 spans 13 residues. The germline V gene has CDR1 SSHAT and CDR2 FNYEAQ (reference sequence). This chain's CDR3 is CASSLDHSYEQYF. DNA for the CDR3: TGTGCCAGCAGCTTAGATCACTCCTACGAGCAGTACTTC.

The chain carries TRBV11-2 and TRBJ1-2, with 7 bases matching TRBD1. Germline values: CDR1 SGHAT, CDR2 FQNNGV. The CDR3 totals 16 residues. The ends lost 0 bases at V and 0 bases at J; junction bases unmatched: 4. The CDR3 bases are TGTGCCAGCAGCTTAGAAGGACAGGTCACTAACTATGGCTACACCTTC. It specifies CASSLEGQVTNYGYTF. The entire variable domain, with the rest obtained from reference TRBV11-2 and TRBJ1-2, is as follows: EAGVAQSPRYKIIEKRQSVAFWCNPISGHATLYWYQQILGQGPKLLIQFQNNGVVDDSQLPKDRFSAERLKGVDSTLKIQPAKLEDSAVYLCASSLEGQVTNYGYTFGSGTRLTVV.

The CDR3 DNA follows: TGTGCCAGCAGTGAAATAGTCAGGGCGAACACAGATACGCAGTATTTT. Its protein is CASSEIVRANTDTQYF. The V and J genes are TRBV6-1 and TRBJ2-3; weak D call: TRBD1 (5 bases). CDR1 and CDR2 (germline): MNHNS, SASEGT. The CDR3 is made up of 16 amino acids. The V end was cut by 2 bases, the J end by 2 bases, with 14 bases between.

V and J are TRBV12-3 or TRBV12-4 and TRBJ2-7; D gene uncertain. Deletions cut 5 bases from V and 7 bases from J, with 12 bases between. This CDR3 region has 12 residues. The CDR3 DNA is TGTGCCAGCAGTAAAATCATGGGAGAGCAGTACTTC. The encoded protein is CASSKIMGEQYF.

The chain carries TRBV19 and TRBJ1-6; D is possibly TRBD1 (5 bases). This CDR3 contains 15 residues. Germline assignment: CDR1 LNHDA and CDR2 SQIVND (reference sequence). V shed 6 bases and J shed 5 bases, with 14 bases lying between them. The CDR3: CASSIQGANNSPLHF. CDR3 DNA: TGTGCCAGTAGCATCCAAGGGGCCAATAATTCACCCCTCCACTTT.

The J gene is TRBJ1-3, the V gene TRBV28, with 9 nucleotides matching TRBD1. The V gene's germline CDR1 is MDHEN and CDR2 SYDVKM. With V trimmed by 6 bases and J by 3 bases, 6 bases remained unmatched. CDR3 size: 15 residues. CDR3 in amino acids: CASRVGTGLGNTIYF. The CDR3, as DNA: TGTGCCAGCAGAGTTGGGACAGGGCTTGGAAACACCATATATTTT.

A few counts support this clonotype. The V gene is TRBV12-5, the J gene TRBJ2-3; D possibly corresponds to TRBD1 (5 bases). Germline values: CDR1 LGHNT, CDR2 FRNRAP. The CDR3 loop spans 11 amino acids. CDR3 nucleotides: TGTGCCGATAGGGGAAGTGATACGCAGTATTTT. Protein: CADRGSDTQYF.

In DNA form, the CDR3 reads TGTGCCAGCAGCTTAGGAAGGGGGATGGGCTCCTACGAGCAGTACTTC. This gives the protein CASSLGRGMGSYEQYF. The chain recombines TRBV7-8 with TRBJ2-7, with D possibly TRBD1 on 6 matching bases. The CDR3 spans 16 residues. The V gene's germline CDR1 is SGHVS and CDR2 FQNEAQ. The V end lost 1 base, the J end lost 0 bases, and 13 bases lay between the germline ends.

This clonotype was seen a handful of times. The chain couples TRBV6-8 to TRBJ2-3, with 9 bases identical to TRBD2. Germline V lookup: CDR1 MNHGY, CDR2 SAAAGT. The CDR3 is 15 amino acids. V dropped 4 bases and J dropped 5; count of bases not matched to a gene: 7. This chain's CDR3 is CASSFKAGGGDTQYF. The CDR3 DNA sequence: TGTGCCAGCAGTTTTAAAGCGGGGGGTGGAGATACGCAGTATTTT.

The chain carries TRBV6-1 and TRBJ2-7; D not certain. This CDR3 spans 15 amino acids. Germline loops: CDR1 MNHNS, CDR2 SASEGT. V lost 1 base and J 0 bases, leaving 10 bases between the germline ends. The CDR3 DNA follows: TGTGCCAGCAGTGAAGGCATGGGATACTCCTACGAGCAGTACTTC. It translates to CASSEGMGYSYEQYF.

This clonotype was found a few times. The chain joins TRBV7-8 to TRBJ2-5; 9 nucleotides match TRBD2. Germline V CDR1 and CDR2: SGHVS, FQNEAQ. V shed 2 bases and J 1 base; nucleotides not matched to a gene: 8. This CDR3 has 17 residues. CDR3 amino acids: CASSLRIAGVSQETQYF. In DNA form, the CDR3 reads TGTGCCAGCAGCTTAAGGATAGCGGGAGTTTCCCAAGAGACCCAGTACTTC.

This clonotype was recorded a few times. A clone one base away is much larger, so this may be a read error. Here the CDR3 reads CASRGVNTEDFF. The CDR3 DNA follows: TGTGCCAGCAGGGGAGTGAACACTGAAGATTTCTTT. The rearrangement uses TRBV7-6 and TRBJ1-1; D is undetermined. Germline CDR1 is SGHVS and CDR2 is FNYEAQ. This CDR3 contains 12 residues.

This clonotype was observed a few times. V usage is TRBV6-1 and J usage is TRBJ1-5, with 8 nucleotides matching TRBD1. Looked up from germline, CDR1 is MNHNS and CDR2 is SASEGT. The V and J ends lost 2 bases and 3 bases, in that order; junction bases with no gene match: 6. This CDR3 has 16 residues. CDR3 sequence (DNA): TGTGCCAGCAGTGAACGGGCAGGGGGCCACAATCAGCCCCAGCATTTT. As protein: CASSERAGGHNQPQHF.

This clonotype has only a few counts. CDR3 residues: CASSRLRGNNSPLHF. The CDR3 coding sequence is TGTGCCAGCAGTCGCCTGAGGGGAAATAATTCACCCCTCCACTTT. The chain uses TRBV6-6 and TRBJ1-6, with a tentative D call TRBD1 (5 bases). Germline V gene data show CDR1 as MNHNY and CDR2 as SVGAGI (reference sequence). There are 15 residues in the CDR3. Deletions cut 5 bases from V and 5 bases from J, with 13 bases between.

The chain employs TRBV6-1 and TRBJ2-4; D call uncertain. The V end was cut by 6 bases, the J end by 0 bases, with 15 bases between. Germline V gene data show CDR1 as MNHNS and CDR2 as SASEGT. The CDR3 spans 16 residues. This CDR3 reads CASRVHGLLAKNIQYF. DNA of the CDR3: TGTGCCAGCAGAGTTCACGGGCTCTTAGCCAAAAACATTCAGTACTTC.

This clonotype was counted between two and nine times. The CDR3 region has the DNA TGTGCCAGCAGCTTAGAGGGACAGGCGGCTGAAAAACTGTTTTTT. As protein: CASSLEGQAAEKLFF. The chain is built from TRBV7-6 and TRBJ1-4, with 8 bases that match TRBD1. Germline assignment: CDR1 SGHVS and CDR2 FNYEAQ. J gave up 7 bases and V 1 base, and 5 bases lay outside the gene matches. CDR3 length: 15 residues.